This T cell receptor (beta chain) is drawn from a study of cytomegalovirus exposure and HLA in healthy donors. On the study more broadly: Around 86 million unique TCRs, all from HLA-typed donors, were included in an early release of the data.

Comment on this clone: What it recognizes is unknown.

This PCR relied on a set of 60 Vbeta primers and 13 Jbeta primers. Assay used: immunoSEQ multiplex PCR; TCRdb lists only in-frame clones, some missing. Here the sample spans about 100,000 clones, about 75% being singletons. Study results and caveats: Published work reported that the classifier diagnosed cytomegalovirus status with high specificity and sensitivity. Evidence from a later analysis indicated that most CMV-associated TCR beta chains looked HLA-restricted. The productive fraction for most TCR beta V segments was about 90% or about 30% in an earlier analysis.

Germline V gene lookup returns CDR1 SNHLY and CDR2 FYNNEI. V was trimmed by 2 bases and J by 7 bases, leaving 18 bases between them. The CDR3 consists of 17 residues. The receptor was isolated from a male donor in good health and CMV-seropositive. Sequencing was performed on PBMCs. This rearrangement joins TRBV2 to TRBJ1-6; D possibly corresponds to TRBD1 (6 bases). DNA for the CDR3: TGTGCCAGCAGTGAAAGGGGGGGTCGGACAGTCAATTCACCCCTCCACTTT. Translating it yields CASSERGGRTVNSPLHF.